These 14 T cell receptor beta chains were sequenced from one sample in a study of T cell responses to AZD1222 COVID-19 vaccine (dated by TCRdb to the early 2020s). The method behind the library was the immunoSEQ multiplex PCR assay. This is the immuneACCESS table as TCRdb keeps it, with only in-frame sequences that have V and J called. A part of the clones is gone; compared with another copy, unresolved V genes explain less than half, and the rest is unexplained. Recorded for this sample are about 84,000 clones; about 86% of them occurred a single time. The ten largest make up approximately 5.6% of the sample. The meaning of the sample's time point label: about 28 days (+/-7) after the second vaccine dose. Here the sequenced sample was peripheral blood, taken 28 days after the second AZD1222 dose. These TCRs come from an adult who received the AZD1222 COVID-19 vaccine.

The gene calls are TRBV7-9 and TRBJ1-2; no definite D call. The V gene's germline CDR1 is SEHNR and CDR2 FQNEAQ (reference sequence). This CDR3 has 13 residues. V gave up 5 bases and J gave up 4 bases, with 11 bases separating them. The CDR3 region has the DNA TGTGCCAGCAGCCCGGAACATCCCTATGGCTACACCTTC. Its protein is CASSPEHPYGYTF. Complete variable domain (other parts from reference TRBV7-9 and TRBJ1-2): DTGVSQNPRHKITKRGQNVTFRCDPISEHNRLYWYRQTLGQGPEFLTYFQNEAQLEKSRLLSDRFSAERPKGSFSTLEIQRTEQGDSAMYLCASSPEHPYGYTFGSGTRLTVV.

The V and J genes are TRBV9 and TRBJ2-7; tentatively, D is TRBD1 (5 bases). Between the trimmed V and J ends, which lost 0 bases and 6 bases, there was a span of 7 bases. From germline, CDR1 is SGDLS and CDR2 YYNGEE. CDR3 size: 12 residues. For the CDR3, the DNA is TGTGCCAGCAGCGTAGAGGGGCGCGAGCAGTACTTC. Amino acids: CASSVEGREQYF.

This chain joins TRBV5-8 and TRBJ2-2; TRBD2 agrees at 8 bases. The CDR3 is made up of 16 amino acids. The trim removed 4 bases at V and 5 bases at J, leaving 10 bases unmatched. Germline V lookup: CDR1 SGHTS, CDR2 YDEGEE. DNA for the CDR3: TGTGCCAGCAGCCCTTTCGGGAGGGCCCGAACCGGGGAGCTGTTTTTT. This translates into CASSPFGRARTGELFF.

The chain uses TRBV11-2 and TRBJ2-2, with D possibly matching TRBD1 (6 bases). Trimming left V 5 bases short and J 8 bases short, with 18 bases between. The CDR3 is 15 residues long. CDR1 and CDR2 (germline): SGHAT, FQNNGV. CDR3 sequence (DNA): TGTGCCAGCAGCCCACACCAGGGGCGAGCGGGGGAGCTGTTTTTT. It translates to CASSPHQGRAGELFF.

The chain carries TRBV5-4 and TRBJ2-6, with D possibly TRBD2 on 7 matching bases. The CDR3 runs 15 residues. The V gene lost 4 bases and the J gene lost 4 bases, with 12 bases spanning the gap. Germline assignment: CDR1 SGHNT and CDR2 YYREEE (reference sequence). In nucleotides, the CDR3 is TGTGCCAGCAGCCCGGGGGGCCGGGGGGCCAACGTCCTGACTTTC. Translation gives CASSPGGRGANVLTF.

The V call is TRBV11-3, the J call TRBJ2-7; D possibly corresponds to TRBD2 (6 bases). Germline V CDR1 and CDR2: SGHNT, YENEEA. There are 17 residues in the CDR3. V was cut by 5 bases and J by 6 bases, with 26 bases left in between. CDR3 loop: CASSRGTSGLFGSEQYF. The CDR3, as DNA: TGTGCCAGCAGCCGCGGGACCAGTGGGTTGTTCGGTAGCGAGCAGTACTTC.

Only one count was recorded for this clone. The J gene is TRBJ1-4, the V gene TRBV12-3 or TRBV12-4, with D perhaps matching TRBD1 (6 bases). Deletions cut 6 bases from V and 7 bases from J, with 12 bases between. This CDR3 spans 13 amino acids. The CDR3 bases are TGTGCCAGCAGCCCCGGACAGAGTGAAAAACTGTTTTTT. Translated: CASSPGQSEKLFF.

The rearrangement uses TRBV30 and TRBJ1-1; the D gene is possibly TRBD1 (5 bases). V was clipped by 3 bases and J by 2 bases, with 10 bases between them. In germline, CDR1 is GTSNPN, CDR2 SVGIG (reference sequence). The CDR3 is 13 residues long. In DNA, the CDR3 is TGTGCCTGGAGCCTTGGGGGAAACACTGAAGCTTTCTTT. Its translation is CAWSLGGNTEAFF.

This rearrangement joins TRBV5-4 to TRBJ2-1, with D maybe TRBD2 (6 bases). Looked up from germline, CDR1 is SGHNT and CDR2 is YYREEE (reference sequence). The ends were cut back, 4 bases at V and 5 bases at J, with 13 bases in the middle. There are 14 residues in the CDR3. CDR3 DNA sequence: TGTGCCAGCAGCCCGGGTTGGGGGGACAATGAGCAGTTCTTC. It translates to CASSPGWGDNEQFF. Together with reference TRBV5-4 and TRBJ2-1, the CDR3 gives the full variable domain: ETGVTQSPTHLIKTRGQQVTLRCSSQSGHNTVSWYQQALGQGPQFIFQYYREEENGRGNFPPRFSGLQFPNYSSELNVNALELDDSALYLCASSPGWGDNEQFFGPGTRLTVL.

This clone appeared a single time. V is TRBV7-9 and J is TRBJ2-7; no definite D call. CDR3 length: 17 amino acids. Per the germline V gene, CDR1 is SEHNR and CDR2 is FQNEAQ (reference sequence). With 5 bases removed from V and 0 bases from J, the gap between germline ends came to 20 bases. CDR3 DNA: TGTGCCAGCAGCCAAACGACCACAGCGTCAAGCTCCTACGAGCAGTACTTC. Protein: CASSQTTTASSSYEQYF.

This CDR3 reads CASTGELNEKLFF. For the CDR3, the DNA is TGTGCCAGTACCGGGGAGCTTAATGAAAAACTGTTTTTT. The V call is TRBV19, the J call TRBJ1-4; D gene unclear. CDR3 size: 13 residues. Germline assignment: CDR1 LNHDA and CDR2 SQIVND (reference sequence). Trimming stripped 7 bases from V and 4 bases from J, with 10 bases between.

V gene TRBV21-1 combines with J gene TRBJ2-7. TRBV21-1 is deemed a pseudogene. The CDR3 totals 12 residues. CDR3 in amino acids: CASSKGVDEQYF. The CDR3 DNA follows: TGTGCCAGCAGCAAGGGGGTTGACGAGCAGTACTTC.

This clone appeared many times. The V and J genes are TRBV7-2 and TRBJ1-2; possibly TRBD1 for D (5 bases). CDR1 and CDR2 from the germline V gene are SGHTA and FQGNSA. The CDR3 length is 13 residues. V was shortened by 6 bases and J by 2 bases, with 10 bases between the two germline ends. The CDR3 nucleotides are TGTGCCAGCAGAGAGGACATAAACTATGGCTACACCTTC. This codes for CASREDINYGYTF.

The V and J genes are TRBV29-1 and TRBJ1-2, with D possibly TRBD1 on 5 matching bases. Germline V gene data show CDR1 as SQVTM and CDR2 as ANQGSEA. Between the trimmed V and J ends, which lost 3 bases and 9 bases, there was a span of 14 bases. This CDR3 is 12 amino acids long. The CDR3 nucleotides are TGCAGCGTTGATTCGGCAGGGAGACGCTACACCTTC. It is translated as CSVDSAGRRYTF.